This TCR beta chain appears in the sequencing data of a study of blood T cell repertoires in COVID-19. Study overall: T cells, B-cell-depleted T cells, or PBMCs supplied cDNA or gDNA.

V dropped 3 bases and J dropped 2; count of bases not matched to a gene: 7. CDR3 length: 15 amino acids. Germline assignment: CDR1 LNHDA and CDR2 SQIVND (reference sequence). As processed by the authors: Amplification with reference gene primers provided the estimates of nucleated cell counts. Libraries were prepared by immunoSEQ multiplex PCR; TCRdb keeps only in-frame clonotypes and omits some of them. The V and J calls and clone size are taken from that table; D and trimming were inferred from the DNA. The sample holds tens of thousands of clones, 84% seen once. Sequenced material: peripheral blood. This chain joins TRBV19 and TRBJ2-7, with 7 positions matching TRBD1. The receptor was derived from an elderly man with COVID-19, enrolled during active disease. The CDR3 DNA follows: TGTGCCAGTAGTATCCGGGACAGCGTAGCCTACGAGCAGTACTTC. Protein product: CASSIRDSVAYEQYF.